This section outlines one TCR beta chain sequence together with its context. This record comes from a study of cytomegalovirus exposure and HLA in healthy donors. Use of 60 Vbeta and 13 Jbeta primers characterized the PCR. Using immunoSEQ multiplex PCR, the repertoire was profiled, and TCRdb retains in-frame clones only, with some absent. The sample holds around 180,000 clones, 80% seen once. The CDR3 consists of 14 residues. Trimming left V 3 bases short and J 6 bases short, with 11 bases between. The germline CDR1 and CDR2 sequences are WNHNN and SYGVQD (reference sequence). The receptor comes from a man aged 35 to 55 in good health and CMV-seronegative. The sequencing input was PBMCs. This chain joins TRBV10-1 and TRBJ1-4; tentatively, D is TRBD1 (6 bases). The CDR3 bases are TGCGCCAGCAGTGAAGGGGGTGGTGATGAAAAACTGTTTTTT. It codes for CASSEGGGDEKLFF.